The next 25 T cell receptor beta chains were all read from a single sample in a study of Graves' ophthalmopathy and Graves' hyperthyroidism. TCR beta CDR3 amplification used RNA transcripts. In the first round, RT-PCR was carried out with HTBI primers, and a multiplex PCR formed the second round. TCRdb re-derived calls from the multiplex PCR reads in MiXCR, one entry per CDR3 protein. The sample has just over 400,000 distinct CDR3 sequences; 20% to 25% are singletons. Sequenced: peripheral blood. The receptors here all came from a woman younger than 30 with stable Graves' hyperthyroidism.

The chain couples TRBV27 to TRBJ1-6; TRBD1 aligns across 7 bases. Germline V gene sequence: CDR1 MNHEY, CDR2 SMNVEV (reference sequence). V gave up 5 bases and J gave up 12 bases; unmatched junction bases: 4. This CDR3 comprises 12 residues. The CDR3 region is CASSGRGLPLHF. CDR3 bases: TGTGCCAGCAGTGGCAGGGGGTTACCCCTCCACTTT.

A few counts support this clonotype. The rearrangement joins TRBV3-1 to TRBJ1-2; the D gene is possibly TRBD1 (5 bases). There are 13 residues in the CDR3. Deletions cut 3 bases from V and 3 bases from J, with 8 bases between. Germline V gives CDR1 LGHDT, CDR2 YNNKEL (reference sequence). The CDR3 is CASSHGTHYGYTF. CDR3 nucleotides: TGTGCCAGCAGCCACGGGACCCACTATGGCTACACCTTC.

There are many counts of this clonotype. This chain links TRBV27 with TRBJ1-2, with 7 nucleotides matching TRBD1. CDR3 length equals 13 residues. Germline CDR1 is MNHEY and CDR2 is SMNVEV (reference sequence). The ends lost 4 bases at V and 3 bases at J; junction bases unmatched: 2. CDR3 region: CASSSGQHYGYTF. CDR3 in DNA: TGTGCCAGCAGTTCGGGACAGCACTATGGCTACACCTTC.

This clonotype has ten or more counts. A junction end diverges from the germline sequence, so it may reflect a read error. V usage is TRBV7-8 and J usage is TRBJ2-5; D is tentatively TRBD1 or TRBD2 (5 bases each). This CDR3 has 14 residues. The germline V gene encodes CDR1 SGHVS and CDR2 FQNEAQ. Here the CDR3 DNA reads TGTGCCAGCACCTTAGGTCCCCCTGGGGGGACCCAGTACTTC. Translating it yields CASTLGPPGGTQYF.

In its sample, this clonotype was seen once. V usage is TRBV20-1 and J usage is TRBJ2-2; perhaps TRBD2 as D (6 bases). V lost 0 bases and J 8 bases, leaving 19 bases between the germline ends. This CDR3 is 16 amino acids long. Germline assignment: CDR1 DFQATT and CDR2 SNEGSKA (reference sequence). The CDR3 DNA reads TGCAGTGCTAGAGATTGGCGGGAAGAGTTGTCGGGGGAGCTGTTTTTT. The encoded protein is CSARDWREELSGELFF.

At least ten counts were recorded for this clonotype. One base away lies a much larger clone, so this may be a sequencing read error. The chain recombines TRBV24-1 with TRBJ2-7; 7 bases are a match to TRBD1. Germline CDR1 is KGHDR and CDR2 is SFDVKD. This CDR3 comprises 16 residues. The CDR3 sequence is CATSDTGTASSYGQYF. The CDR3 nucleotides read TGTGCCACCAGTGATACCGGGACAGCTAGCTCCTACGGGCAGTACTTC.

Many counts were recorded for this clonotype. This chain connects TRBV11-3 to TRBJ2-2, with D possibly being TRBD2 (6 bases). V dropped 0 bases and J dropped 4 bases, with 12 bases sitting between them. Germline CDR1 reads SGHNT; CDR2 reads YENEEA. CDR3 size: 16 residues. In nucleotides, the CDR3 is TGTGCCAGCAGCTTAGATTTGAGAGCGGGCACCGGGGAGCTGTTTTTT. This sequence encodes CASSLDLRAGTGELFF.

The CDR3 protein is CASGMGHDEQYF. The CDR3 coding sequence is TGTGCCAGCGGGATGGGGCACGACGAGCAGTACTTC. The chain links TRBV2 to TRBJ2-7, with D possibly TRBD1 on 5 matching bases. The germline V and J ends were trimmed by 8 bases and 5 bases, with 13 bases remaining between them. CDR1 SNHLY and CDR2 FYNNEI come from the germline V gene. CDR3 size: 12 residues.

This clonotype has a single count. V gene TRBV12-3 or TRBV12-4 combines with J gene TRBJ1-2; 7 bases align to TRBD1. The junction had 7 bases not matched to a gene; V was cut back by 6 bases and J by 6 bases. The CDR3 runs to 13 residues. The CDR3 DNA reads as TGTGCCAGCAGGCTATCGGGGACAGATGGCTACACCTTC. It is translated as CASRLSGTDGYTF.

This clonotype was detected ten times or more. V usage is TRBV12-3 or TRBV12-4 and J usage is TRBJ1-1, with D perhaps matching TRBD1 (6 bases). The CDR3 contains 14 residues. V was clipped by 5 bases and J by 5 bases, with 15 bases between them. CDR3 amino acids: CASSKRRGETEAFF. CDR3 bases: TGTGCCAGCAGTAAACGTAGGGGGGAGACTGAAGCTTTCTTT.

The chain is built from TRBV6-1 and TRBJ1-2; 7 bases agree with TRBD1. V shed 6 bases, J shed 0 bases, and the junction held 4 bases outside the gene matches. CDR1 and CDR2 from the germline V gene are MNHNS and SASEGT. The CDR3 spans 14 residues. DNA for the CDR3: TGTGCCAGCAGAGGGCAGGGGGCTAACTATGGCTACACCTTC. The encoded protein is CASRGQGANYGYTF.

The chain links TRBV6-2 or TRBV6-3 to TRBJ2-7, with 12 bases matching TRBD2. Per the germline V gene, CDR1 is MNHEY and CDR2 is SVGEGT. The CDR3 spans 14 residues. V lost 6 bases and J lost 6; bases outside the gene matches: 6. The CDR3 here is CASRRTSGMTEQYF. As DNA, the CDR3 is TGTGCCAGCAGACGGACTAGCGGGATGACCGAGCAGTACTTC.

The sample holds many counts of this clonotype. The chain employs TRBV7-9 and TRBJ2-5, with D perhaps TRBD2 (6 bases). This CDR3 contains 15 residues. V shed 1 base and J shed 0 bases, with 9 bases lying between them. Germline V gene sequence: CDR1 SEHNR, CDR2 FQNEAQ (reference sequence). CDR3 coding DNA: TGTGCCAGCAGCTTAGGCGGGACCAACCAAGAGACCCAGTACTTC. Protein sequence: CASSLGGTNQETQYF. The complete variable domain, with remaining parts taken from reference TRBV7-9 and TRBJ2-5, reads DTGVSQNPRHKITKRGQNVTFRCDPISEHNRLYWYRQTLGQGPEFLTYFQNEAQLEKSRLLSDRFSAERPKGSFSTLEIQRTEQGDSAMYLCASSLGGTNQETQYFGPGTRLLVL.

The table lists this clonotype with many counts. The V gene is TRBV7-3, the J gene TRBJ1-2; D is perhaps TRBD1 (6 bases). CDR1 is SGHTA, CDR2 FQGTGA, per germline. The CDR3 is made up of 16 amino acids. Trimming cost V 5 bases and J 6 bases, with 22 bases left between them. CDR3 in amino acids: CASSPLPTGGRDGYTF. The CDR3 region has the DNA TGTGCCAGCAGCCCACTACCGACGGGGGGGCGGGATGGCTACACCTTC.

Ten or more counts support this clonotype. The chain uses TRBV7-2 and TRBJ2-7; the match to TRBD2 covers 14 bases. The CDR3 is made up of 15 amino acids. V shed 4 bases and J 6 bases; nucleotides not matched to a gene: 5. Germline assignment: CDR1 SGHTA and CDR2 FQGNSA. CDR3: CASSSPGLAGVEQYF. The CDR3 coding sequence is TGTGCCAGCAGCTCCCCGGGACTAGCGGGAGTCGAGCAGTACTTC.

This clonotype was detected many times. V is TRBV27 and J is TRBJ1-5, with 12 nucleotides matching TRBD1. Losses at the gene ends were 3 bases for V and 3 bases for J; bases not matched to a gene: 3. Germline V lookup: CDR1 MNHEY, CDR2 SMNVEV (reference sequence). This CDR3 is 16 amino acids long. The CDR3 bases are TGTGCCAGCAGTTTGGGACAGGGGGCATTCAATCAGCCCCAGCATTTT. Translated: CASSLGQGAFNQPQHF.

This clonotype was observed at least ten times. The J gene is TRBJ2-7, the V gene TRBV4-1; D gene ambiguous. CDR3 length: 15 amino acids. Trimming removed 0 bases from V and 0 bases from J, with 9 bases in between. Germline V CDR1 and CDR2: MGHRA, YSYEKL. As DNA, the CDR3 is TGCGCCAGCAGCCAAGACTGGGTCGTCTCCTACGAGCAGTACTTC. This codes for CASSQDWVVSYEQYF.

This clonotype was seen repeatedly, ten times or more. The rearrangement joins TRBV15 to TRBJ2-7, with D uncertain. This CDR3 comprises 12 residues. V was shortened by 0 bases and J by 3 bases, with 3 bases between the two germline ends. Germline V gene lookup returns CDR1 LNHNV and CDR2 YYDKDF (reference sequence). CDR3 nucleotide sequence: TGTGCCACCAGCAGAGATAGCTACGAGCAGTACTTC. Protein sequence: CATSRDSYEQYF.

This clonotype occurred many times. The chain uses TRBV7-2 and TRBJ2-7; 8 bases line up with TRBD1. This CDR3 has 14 residues. Germline V gives CDR1 SGHTA, CDR2 FQGNSA. J gave up 2 bases and V 5 bases, and 5 bases lay outside the gene matches. This chain's CDR3 is CASSEDRVAYEQYF. The CDR3 DNA reads TGTGCCAGCAGCGAGGACAGGGTTGCCTACGAGCAGTACTTC.

The chain joins TRBV7-9 to TRBJ2-7; D may be TRBD2 (5 bases). Germline V gene data show CDR1 as SEHNR and CDR2 as FQNEAQ (reference sequence). The CDR3 has 15 amino acids. Between the trimmed V and J ends, which lost 0 bases and 5 bases, there was a span of 14 bases. This CDR3 is CASSLALRASDEQYF. The CDR3 nucleotides read TGTGCCAGCAGCTTAGCGTTGCGGGCGAGCGACGAGCAGTACTTC.

This clonotype was seen repeatedly, ten times or more. J is TRBJ1-3 and V is TRBV29-1, with 7 bases that match TRBD1. The V and J ends lost 1 base and 7 bases, in that order; junction bases with no gene match: 7. The CDR3 length is 14 residues. Looked up from germline, CDR1 is SQVTM and CDR2 is ANQGSEA. CDR3 DNA sequence: TGCAGCGTTGAAGGGGACAGCTACGGTAACACCATATATTTT. Translating gives CSVEGDSYGNTIYF.

V usage is TRBV7-6 and J usage is TRBJ2-2; D is ambiguous. The CDR3 has 16 residues. Between the trimmed V and J ends, which lost 3 bases and 5 bases, there was a span of 16 bases. From germline, CDR1 is SGHVS and CDR2 FNYEAQ. The CDR3 coding sequence is TGTGCCAGCAGCTTGAGGAGTAGACCTAGTACCGGGGAGCTGTTTTTT. This gives the protein CASSLRSRPSTGELFF.

This clonotype was found many times. V gene TRBV6-2 or TRBV6-3 combines with J gene TRBJ2-4; D possibly corresponds to TRBD2 (6 bases). V was cut by 0 bases and J by 0 bases, with 15 bases left in between. The germline CDR1 and CDR2 sequences are MNHEY and SVGEGT. CDR3 size: 18 residues. CDR3 protein: CASSYSRRGPLAKNIQYF. The CDR3 DNA is TGTGCCAGCAGTTACTCGAGGAGGGGCCCACTAGCCAAAAACATTCAGTACTTC.

The table lists this clonotype with many counts. The chain combines TRBV27 with TRBJ1-1; 7 bases agree with TRBD1. The CDR3 contains 14 residues. The V segment lost 9 bases and the J segment 1 base; nucleotides outside the gene matches: 8. Per germline, CDR1 MNHEY and CDR2 SMNVEV (reference sequence). CDR3: CASSIGQENTEAFF. In nucleotides, the CDR3 is TGTGCCAGTTCTATCGGACAGGAGAACACTGAAGCTTTCTTT.

This clonotype was observed many times. The chain recombines TRBV6-2 or TRBV6-3 with TRBJ2-7, with TRBD2 as a possible D gene (6 bases). V was cut by 3 bases and J by 3 bases, with 27 bases left in between. Germline values: CDR1 MNHEY, CDR2 SVGEGT. This CDR3 region has 19 residues. The CDR3 DNA reads TGTGCCAGCAGTTATGATGGGGGGACCGCTCCTCGGGGGATCTACGAGCAGTACTTC. Amino acid sequence: CASSYDGGTAPRGIYEQYF.